Shown below are 31 T cell receptor beta chains from a single sample sequenced in a study of shared clonotypes between healthy human individuals. This table comes from immunoSEQ multiplex PCR, and its TCRdb copy is limited to in-frame clones, with some not included. Among more than 1.2 million clones, around 98.5% were seen once, and the ten largest hold 0.3% to 0.45%. Sequencing was performed on naive CD4+ T cells sorted from blood. This sample's subset: CD45RA+ positively selected. The origin of the receptors is a man in his thirties or forties in good health.

The chain links TRBV5-4 to TRBJ2-7; no clear D. The V end lost 2 bases, the J end lost 5 bases, and 8 bases lay between the germline ends. CDR3 length: 12 amino acids. Per the germline V gene, CDR1 is SGHNT and CDR2 is YYREEE (reference sequence). The CDR3 spells CASSLLRNEQYF. Here the CDR3 DNA reads TGTGCCAGCAGCTTACTACGAAACGAGCAGTACTTC.

The chain uses TRBV5-1 and TRBJ1-1, with D unresolved. The CDR3 runs 12 residues. Looked up from germline, CDR1 is SGHRS and CDR2 is YFSETQ. V lost 0 bases to trimming and J lost 3 bases, with 3 bases between them. CDR3 protein: CASSLDYTEAFF. The CDR3 nucleotides are TGCGCCAGCAGCTTGGATTACACTGAAGCTTTCTTT.

Details on this clone: Different DNA sequences within this sample yield the same CDR3. The rearrangement links TRBV29-1 to TRBJ2-5; D call uncertain. Trimming pared 7 bases from V and 2 bases from J, leaving 8 bases between. CDR1 SQVTM and CDR2 ANQGSEA come from the germline V gene. The CDR3 is 11 amino acids. CDR3 protein: CSAGPQETQYF. The CDR3, as DNA: TGCAGCGCCGGCCCGCAAGAGACCCAGTACTTC.

J is TRBJ2-2 and V is TRBV19; D is perhaps TRBD2 (5 bases). The CDR3 length is 12 residues. Trimming removed 10 bases at V and 3 bases at J, with 9 bases between. CDR1 LNHDA and CDR2 SQIVND come from the germline V gene (reference sequence). The CDR3 loop is CATSSHTGELFF. CDR3 coding DNA: TGTGCCACTAGCAGCCACACCGGGGAGCTGTTTTTT.

The sample holds one count of this clone. The chain is built from TRBV5-1 and TRBJ1-3; unclear D gene. CDR3 length: 17 amino acids. Germline V gives CDR1 SGHRS, CDR2 YFSETQ. V was shortened by 0 bases and J by 9 bases, with 22 bases between the two germline ends. The chain's CDR3 is CASSLDSSGHLGGTIYF. The CDR3 DNA sequence: TGCGCCAGCAGCTTGGACTCATCGGGCCATTTGGGTGGCACCATATATTTT.

J is TRBJ2-7 and V is TRBV25-1; possibly TRBD1 or TRBD2 for D (5 bases each). This CDR3 region has 14 residues. Germline-derived CDR1 and CDR2 are MGHDK and SYGVNS. V was cut by 10 bases and J by 2 bases, with 18 bases left in between. The CDR3 nucleotides are TGTGCCACACGCACTCCGGGACGGGCCTACGAGCAGTACTTC. This gives the protein CATRTPGRAYEQYF.

The CDR3 sequence: CASSLGLAKTYEQYF. CDR3 DNA sequence: TGTGCCAGCAGCTTAGGACTAGCGAAAACCTACGAGCAGTACTTC. The rearrangement links TRBV7-6 to TRBJ2-7, with 8 bases fitting TRBD2. This CDR3 is built from 15 residues. Germline V gene lookup returns CDR1 SGHVS and CDR2 FNYEAQ. Trimming cost V 1 base and J 2 bases; bases outside gene matches: 4.

The chain is built from TRBV29-1 and TRBJ2-3; 7 bases align to TRBD1. V was pared by 6 bases and J by 0 bases, with 6 bases of the junction left unmatched. The CDR3 consists of 14 residues. Per the germline V gene, CDR1 is SQVTM and CDR2 is ANQGSEA. DNA of the CDR3: TGCAGCGTAAGACAGGGTACTAGCACAGATACGCAGTATTTT. It codes for CSVRQGTSTDTQYF.

This clone was recorded only once. The rearrangement links TRBV28 to TRBJ2-6; 8 bases match TRBD2. V shed 3 bases, J shed 2 bases, and the junction held 9 bases outside the gene matches. Germline CDR1 is MDHEN and CDR2 is SYDVKM. The CDR3 consists of 18 residues. The CDR3 reads CASSLPSGSIPGANVLTF. The DNA of the CDR3 is TGTGCCAGCAGTTTGCCCAGCGGGAGTATCCCTGGGGCCAACGTCCTGACTTTC.

The chain combines TRBV5-6 with TRBJ1-2; D is perhaps TRBD1 (6 bases). V lost 0 bases and J 4 bases, leaving 10 bases between the germline ends. CDR3 size: 14 residues. CDR1 and CDR2 from the germline V gene are SGHDT and YYEEEE. The CDR3 protein is CASSLGQDRYGYTF. DNA of the CDR3: TGTGCCAGCAGCTTGGGACAGGATCGCTATGGCTACACCTTC.

The chain uses TRBV5-4 and TRBJ2-7; tentatively, D is TRBD2 (5 bases). There are 15 residues in the CDR3. The V and J ends lost 0 bases and 0 bases respectively, with 10 bases between them. Germline V gene lookup returns CDR1 SGHNT and CDR2 YYREEE (reference sequence). CDR3 protein: CASSLVGGSSYEQYF. CDR3 in DNA: TGTGCCAGCAGCTTGGTTGGAGGAAGCTCCTACGAGCAGTACTTC.

This chain uses TRBV4-2 with TRBJ2-7, with D hard to call. Germline CDR1 is LGHNA and CDR2 is YNFKEQ. This CDR3 has 15 residues. Trimming removed 0 bases at V and 3 bases at J, with 12 bases between. The CDR3 reads CASSQDYRRHYEQYF. For the CDR3, the DNA is TGTGCCAGCAGCCAAGATTATCGGCGACACTACGAGCAGTACTTC.

This clone was seen only once. The rearrangement uses TRBV2 and TRBJ2-1; 8 nucleotides agree with TRBD2. V trimming: 3 bases; J trimming: 11 bases; junction bases outside the gene matches: 3. CDR1 is SNHLY and CDR2 is FYNNEI in the germline V gene. This CDR3 has 12 residues. DNA of the CDR3: TGTGCCAGCAGTGACAGCGGGAGTCAGCAGTTCTTC. It specifies CASSDSGSQQFF.

The chain is built from TRBV1 and TRBJ1-2; TRBD1, the table's D call, was not compared with the DNA. TRBV1 counts as a pseudogene. The CDR3 is 13 residues long. DNA of the CDR3: TGCACCAGCAGAGGGACAGTTAACTATGGCTACACCTTC. Translated: CTSRGTVNYGYTF.

About this clone: The same CDR3 also results from other DNA sequences found in this sample. J is TRBJ2-7 and V is TRBV28, with 7 bases that match TRBD2. The CDR3 has 14 amino acids. CDR1 and CDR2 from the germline V gene are MDHEN and SYDVKM. The V and J ends lost 6 bases and 0 bases, in that order; junction bases with no gene match: 5. CDR3 protein: CASSLLAVSYEQYF. The CDR3 bases are TGTGCCAGCAGCCTCCTAGCGGTCTCCTACGAGCAGTACTTC.

The CDR3 is CASSLYEKDTQYF. CDR3 DNA: TGTGCCAGCAGTTTATACGAGAAAGATACGCAGTATTTT. V and J are TRBV28 and TRBJ2-3; D unclear. This CDR3 region has 13 residues. V shed 1 base and J shed 5 bases, with 7 bases lying between them. Germline V gene lookup returns CDR1 MDHEN and CDR2 SYDVKM.

The chain employs TRBV10-2 and TRBJ2-1, with TRBD1 as a possible D gene (5 bases). V dropped 7 bases and J dropped 3 bases, with 7 bases sitting between them. Germline V lookup: CDR1 WSHSY, CDR2 SAAADI. The CDR3 runs 12 residues. The CDR3 nucleotides are TGCGCCAGCACTACAGGCTACAATGAGCAGTTCTTC. It encodes CASTTGYNEQFF.

This sequence joins TRBV9 and TRBJ2-3, with D maybe TRBD2 (6 bases). In germline, CDR1 is SGDLS, CDR2 YYNGEE. The CDR3 spans 14 residues. The V end was cut by 4 bases, the J end by 2 bases, with 11 bases between. CDR3 nucleotide sequence: TGTGCCAGCAGCCTCAGGACTAACACAGATACGCAGTATTTT. This sequence encodes CASSLRTNTDTQYF.

This rearrangement joins TRBV29-1 to TRBJ1-2; TRBD1 agrees at 9 bases. The CDR3 spans 14 residues. CDR1 is SQVTM and CDR2 is ANQGSEA in the germline V gene. J gave up 7 bases and V 5 bases, and 11 bases lay outside the gene matches. The DNA of the CDR3 is TGCAGCGTTCCTTATTACGGGACAGGGTCTGGCTACACCTTC. This sequence encodes CSVPYYGTGSGYTF.

CDR3 nucleotide sequence: TGTGCCAGCTCACGAGTCGGGGCACAGGGGCCAGCGGGCACCGGGGAGCTGTTTTTT. This gives the protein CASSRVGAQGPAGTGELFF. This sequence joins TRBV18 and TRBJ2-2; D may be TRBD1 (7 bases). V dropped 4 bases and J dropped 4 bases, with 25 bases sitting between them. The V gene's germline CDR1 is KGHSH and CDR2 LQKENI. The CDR3 runs to 19 residues.

Details on this clone: Other DNA sequences in this sample translate to the same CDR3. The chain employs TRBV9 and TRBJ2-2; D gene uncertain. Trimming pared 4 bases from V and 2 bases from J, leaving 9 bases between. From germline, CDR1 is SGDLS and CDR2 YYNGEE. The CDR3 spans 14 residues. The CDR3 DNA is TGTGCCAGCAGCCCTCAATTAAACACCGGGGAGCTGTTTTTT. It encodes CASSPQLNTGELFF.

In the case of this clone: This CDR3 is also generated by other DNA sequences in the sample. The chain employs TRBV29-1 and TRBJ1-1; the D is unclear. This CDR3 is 13 amino acids long. Germline loops: CDR1 SQVTM, CDR2 ANQGSEA. V was clipped by 2 bases and J by 0 bases, with 7 bases between them. CDR3 sequence (DNA): TGCAGCGTTGAAAGGGATCTGAACACTGAAGCTTTCTTT. Protein product: CSVERDLNTEAFF.

This chain uses TRBV10-1 with TRBJ1-1; D unresolved. Germline V gene sequence: CDR1 WNHNN, CDR2 SYGVQD (reference sequence). This CDR3 has 13 amino acids. V was clipped by 4 bases and J by 0 bases, with 6 bases between them. CDR3 DNA: TGCGCCAGCAGTGGACACATGAACACTGAAGCTTTCTTT. Residues: CASSGHMNTEAFF.

V is TRBV5-8 and J is TRBJ2-1, with D perhaps assigned TRBD1 or TRBD2 (5 bases each). CDR1 SGHTS and CDR2 YDEGEE come from the germline V gene. The CDR3 runs 16 residues. V was cut by 4 bases and J by 6 bases, with 20 bases left in between. The CDR3 protein is CASSPPSGTIVNEQFF. DNA for the CDR3: TGTGCCAGCAGCCCACCTTCCGGGACCATAGTCAATGAGCAGTTCTTC.

Note on this clone: The sample contains more than one DNA sequence encoding this CDR3. V is TRBV5-1 and J is TRBJ2-3; D remains ambiguous. CDR1 is SGHRS and CDR2 is YFSETQ in the germline V gene. Trimming took 4 bases from V and 3 from J, leaving 9 bases between them. This CDR3 region has 13 residues. CDR3 sequence (DNA): TGCGCCAGCAGCCTGATGCCTACAGATACGCAGTATTTT. Translating it yields CASSLMPTDTQYF.

The rearrangement links TRBV6-6 to TRBJ2-3, with D perhaps TRBD2 (6 bases). CDR1 and CDR2 from the germline V gene are MNHNY and SVGAGI (reference sequence). CDR3 length: 15 residues. Trimming stripped 0 bases from V and 1 base from J, with 8 bases between. CDR3 protein: CASSYSSSGTDTQYF. In DNA, the CDR3 is TGTGCCAGCAGTTACTCGTCTAGCGGCACAGATACGCAGTATTTT.

J is TRBJ1-1 and V is TRBV29-1; unclear D gene. Trimming cost V 3 bases and J 8 bases, with 13 bases left between them. CDR3 length equals 12 residues. Germline V gives CDR1 SQVTM, CDR2 ANQGSEA. Here the CDR3 reads CSVDLVGFEAFF. The CDR3, as DNA: TGCAGCGTTGATCTCGTGGGATTCGAAGCTTTCTTT.

The chain joins TRBV27 to TRBJ2-4; D may be TRBD1 or TRBD2 (6 bases each). V was pared by 3 bases and J by 8 bases, with 14 bases between. The CDR3 consists of 14 residues. The germline CDR1 and CDR2 sequences are MNHEY and SMNVEV (reference sequence). As DNA, the CDR3 is TGTGCCAGCAGTTTGGGGGGCGTCGTAGACATTCAGTACTTC. Amino acids: CASSLGGVVDIQYF.

The chain couples TRBV5-4 to TRBJ2-5, with TRBD1 identical over 7 bases. CDR1 is SGHNT, CDR2 YYREEE, per germline (reference sequence). J was trimmed by 3 bases and V by 4 bases; bases with no gene match: 3. The CDR3 is 13 amino acids. DNA for the CDR3: TGTGCCAGCAGCCCTGGGACAGAAGAGACCCAGTACTTC. It encodes CASSPGTEETQYF.

This chain joins TRBV28 and TRBJ1-1, with TRBD1 matching 8 bases. V shed 2 bases, J shed 7 bases, and the junction held 12 bases outside the gene matches. Germline assignment: CDR1 MDHEN and CDR2 SYDVKM. The CDR3 consists of 16 residues. CDR3 DNA sequence: TGTGCCAGCAGTTTAAATCTTGCAGGGGGCTTCGGTGAAGCTTTCTTT. It encodes CASSLNLAGGFGEAFF.

The V and J genes are TRBV11-2 and TRBJ1-1, with D maybe TRBD1 (6 bases). The germline gives CDR1 SGHAT, CDR2 FQNNGV. CDR3 length: 16 residues. V was trimmed by 5 bases and J by 2 bases, leaving 18 bases between them. CDR3 loop: CASSQGRGFLNTEAFF. The CDR3 coding sequence is TGTGCCAGCAGCCAGGGGCGGGGGTTCTTAAACACTGAAGCTTTCTTT.